This T cell receptor (beta chain) was identified in a study of blood T cell repertoires in COVID-19. Whole-study context: From T cells, B-cell-depleted T cells, or PBMCs came the material, which was cDNA or gDNA.

The junction had 7 bases not matched to a gene; V was cut back by 4 bases and J by 6 bases. This CDR3 is built from 15 residues. Per the germline V gene, CDR1 is KGHDR and CDR2 is SFDVKD. Participants' reported clinical history set cohort assignment. In the original workflow: How many nucleated cells were present was estimated from reference gene primer amplification. Profiled with immunoSEQ multiplex PCR; TCRdb holds only in-frame clones, not every one. V and J calls plus clone size are reproduced from that table; the DNA served to infer D and trimming. The sample gives 120,000 to 150,000 clones, 84% of which show up once; around 3.7% is in the top ten.

The clonotype comes from a woman aged 45-59 years with acute COVID-19. The genes are TRBV24-1 and TRBJ2-2; the match to TRBD2 covers 7 bases. The material sequenced was PBMCs or T cells enriched from blood (not recorded which). DNA for the CDR3: TGTGCCACCAGTGACCCGCGGGGGTTAGCCGGGGAGCTGTTTTTT. Residues: CATSDPRGLAGELFF.